The T cell receptor (beta chain) described here comes from a study of vaccination and CD4 T cells after COVID-19. Indicated treatment: roughly 10-day PBMC culture with coronavirus spike peptide pools or control peptides (ViraFEST assay). ViraFEST used peptide pools to expand antigen-specific T cells, then sequenced TCRs. CDR3 size: 15 residues. Germline loops: CDR1 LGHNA, CDR2 YSLEER. Trimming pared 0 bases from V and 4 bases from J, leaving 12 bases between. This clonotype turned up a few times. Its antigen is unknown. The Oncomine TCR Beta short-read assay was what sequenced the DNA obtained from cultured CD4+ T cells. Each CDR3 protein gets one entry after TCRdb re-called the PCR reads with MiXCR. The table shows 17,000 or so distinct CDR3 sequences, with more than 45% occurring only once.

The clonotype originates from a human donor who had recovered from COVID-19. The chain links TRBV4-3 to TRBJ1-1, with D uncertain. Here the sequenced sample was CD4+ T cells from blood, cultured in vitro, taken before SARS-CoV-2 vaccination. CDR3 in amino acids: CASSQEMGGGTEAFF. CDR3 coding DNA: TGCGCCAGCAGCCAAGAGATGGGAGGTGGCACTGAAGCTTTCTTT.